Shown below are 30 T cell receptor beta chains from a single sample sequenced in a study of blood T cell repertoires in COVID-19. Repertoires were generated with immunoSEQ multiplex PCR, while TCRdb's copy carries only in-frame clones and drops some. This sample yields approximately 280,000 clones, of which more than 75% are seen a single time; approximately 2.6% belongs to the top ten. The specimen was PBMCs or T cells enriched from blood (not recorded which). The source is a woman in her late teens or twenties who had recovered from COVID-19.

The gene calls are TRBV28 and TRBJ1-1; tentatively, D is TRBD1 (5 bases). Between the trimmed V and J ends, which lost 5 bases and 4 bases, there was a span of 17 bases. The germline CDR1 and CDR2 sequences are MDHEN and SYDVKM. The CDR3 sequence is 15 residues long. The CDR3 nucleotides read TGTGCCAGCAGTGCACAATTCGGGGGTGGCACTGAAGCTTTCTTT. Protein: CASSAQFGGGTEAFF.

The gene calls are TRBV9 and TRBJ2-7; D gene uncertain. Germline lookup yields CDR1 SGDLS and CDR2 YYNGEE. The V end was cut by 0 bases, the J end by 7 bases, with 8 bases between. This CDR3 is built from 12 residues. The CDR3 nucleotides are TGTGCCAGCAGCGTAGGTATCGGGGAGCAGTACTTC. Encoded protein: CASSVGIGEQYF.

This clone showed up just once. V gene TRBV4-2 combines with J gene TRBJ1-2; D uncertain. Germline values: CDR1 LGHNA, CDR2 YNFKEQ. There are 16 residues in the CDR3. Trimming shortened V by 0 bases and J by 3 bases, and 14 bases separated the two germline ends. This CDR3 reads CASSQEVQQHDYGYTF. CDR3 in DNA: TGTGCCAGCAGCCAAGAGGTACAGCAGCACGACTATGGCTACACCTTC.

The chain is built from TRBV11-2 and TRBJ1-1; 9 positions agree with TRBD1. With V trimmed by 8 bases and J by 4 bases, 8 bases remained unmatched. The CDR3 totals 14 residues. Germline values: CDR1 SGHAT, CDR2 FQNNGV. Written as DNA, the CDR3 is TGTGCCAGCTCACAACAGGGGGCCCGCACTGAAGCTTTCTTT. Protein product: CASSQQGARTEAFF.

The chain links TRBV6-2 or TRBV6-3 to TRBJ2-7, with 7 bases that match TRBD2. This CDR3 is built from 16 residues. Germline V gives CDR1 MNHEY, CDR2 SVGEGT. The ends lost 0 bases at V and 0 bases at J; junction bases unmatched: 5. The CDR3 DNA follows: TGTGCCAGCAGTTACTCTCCTAGCGGATTCTCCTACGAGCAGTACTTC. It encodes CASSYSPSGFSYEQYF.

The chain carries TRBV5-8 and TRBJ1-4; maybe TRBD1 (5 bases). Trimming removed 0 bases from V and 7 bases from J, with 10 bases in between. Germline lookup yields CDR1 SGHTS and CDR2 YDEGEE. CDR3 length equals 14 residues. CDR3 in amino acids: CASSLGQLGEKLFF. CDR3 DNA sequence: TGTGCCAGCAGCTTGGGACAGCTGGGTGAAAAACTGTTTTTT.

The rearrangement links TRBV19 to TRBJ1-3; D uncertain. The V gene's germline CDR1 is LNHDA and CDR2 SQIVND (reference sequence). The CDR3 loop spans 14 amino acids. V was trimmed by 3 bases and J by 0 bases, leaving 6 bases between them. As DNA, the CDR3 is TGTGCCAGTAGTATCAGACACTCTGGAAACACCATATATTTT. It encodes CASSIRHSGNTIYF.

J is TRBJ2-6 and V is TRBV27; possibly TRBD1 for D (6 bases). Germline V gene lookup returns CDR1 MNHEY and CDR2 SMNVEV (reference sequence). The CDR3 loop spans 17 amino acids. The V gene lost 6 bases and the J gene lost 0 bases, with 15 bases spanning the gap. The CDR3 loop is CASRHGGPFSGANVLTF. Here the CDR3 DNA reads TGTGCCAGCAGGCATGGGGGCCCCTTCTCTGGGGCCAACGTCCTGACTTTC.

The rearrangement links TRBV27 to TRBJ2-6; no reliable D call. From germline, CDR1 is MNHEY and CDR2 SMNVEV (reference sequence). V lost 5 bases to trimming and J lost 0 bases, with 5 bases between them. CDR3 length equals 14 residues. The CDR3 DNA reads TGTGCCAGCAGTCGCGGCTCTGGGGCCAACGTCCTGACTTTC. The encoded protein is CASSRGSGANVLTF.

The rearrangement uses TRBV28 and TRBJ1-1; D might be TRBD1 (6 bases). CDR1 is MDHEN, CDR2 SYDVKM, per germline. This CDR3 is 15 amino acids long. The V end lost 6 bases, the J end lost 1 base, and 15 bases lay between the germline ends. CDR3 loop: CASRSQGTGNTEAFF. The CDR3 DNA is TGTGCCAGCAGATCACAGGGTACGGGGAACACTGAAGCTTTCTTT.

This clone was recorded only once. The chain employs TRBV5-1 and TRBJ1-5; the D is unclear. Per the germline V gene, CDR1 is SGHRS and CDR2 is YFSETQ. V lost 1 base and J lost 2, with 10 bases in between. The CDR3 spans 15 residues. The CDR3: CASSLSPGGNQPQHF. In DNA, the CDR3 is TGCGCCAGCAGCTTGTCCCCGGGAGGCAATCAGCCCCAGCATTTT.

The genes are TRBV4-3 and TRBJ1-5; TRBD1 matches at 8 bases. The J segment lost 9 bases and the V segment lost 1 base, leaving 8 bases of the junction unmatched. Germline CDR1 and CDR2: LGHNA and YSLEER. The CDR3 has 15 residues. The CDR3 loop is CASSQVYGTGLPQHF. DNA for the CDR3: TGCGCCAGCAGCCAAGTATATGGGACAGGTTTGCCCCAGCATTTT.

The DNA of the CDR3 is TGTGCCAGCATCGACTCCACTTCCGGCACTGAAGCTTTCTTT. Encoded protein: CASIDSTSGTEAFF. The rearrangement uses TRBV6-6 and TRBJ1-1, with D uncertain. The CDR3 covers 14 residues. CDR1 and CDR2 (germline): MNHNY, SVGAGI (reference sequence). With 7 bases removed from V and 4 bases from J, the gap between germline ends came to 16 bases.

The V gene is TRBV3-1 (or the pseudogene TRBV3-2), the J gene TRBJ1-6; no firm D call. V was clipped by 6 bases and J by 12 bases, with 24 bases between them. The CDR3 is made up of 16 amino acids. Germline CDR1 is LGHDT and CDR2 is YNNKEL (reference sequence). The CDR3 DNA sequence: TGTGCCAGCAGTCCGCAGTTGGGCCCCATAATGAGACCCCTCCACTTT. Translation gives CASSPQLGPIMRPLHF.

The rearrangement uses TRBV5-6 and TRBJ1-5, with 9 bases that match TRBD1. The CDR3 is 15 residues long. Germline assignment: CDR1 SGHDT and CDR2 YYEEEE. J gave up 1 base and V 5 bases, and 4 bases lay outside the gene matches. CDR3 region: CASSYGTGSNQPQHF. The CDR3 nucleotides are TGTGCCAGCAGTTACGGGACAGGGAGCAATCAGCCCCAGCATTTT.

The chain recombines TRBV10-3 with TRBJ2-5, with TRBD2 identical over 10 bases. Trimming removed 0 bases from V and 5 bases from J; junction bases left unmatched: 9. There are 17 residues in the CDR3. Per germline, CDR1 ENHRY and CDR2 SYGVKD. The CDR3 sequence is CAISESVLAGVVETQYF. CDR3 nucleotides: TGTGCCATCAGTGAGTCGGTCCTAGCGGGAGTAGTGGAGACCCAGTACTTC.

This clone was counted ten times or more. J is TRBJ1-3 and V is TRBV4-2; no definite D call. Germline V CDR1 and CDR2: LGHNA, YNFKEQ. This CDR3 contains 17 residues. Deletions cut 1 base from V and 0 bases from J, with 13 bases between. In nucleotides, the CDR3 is TGTGCCAGCAGCCAAGGTGTAGATGGTTACTCTGGAAACACCATATATTTT. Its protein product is CASSQGVDGYSGNTIYF.

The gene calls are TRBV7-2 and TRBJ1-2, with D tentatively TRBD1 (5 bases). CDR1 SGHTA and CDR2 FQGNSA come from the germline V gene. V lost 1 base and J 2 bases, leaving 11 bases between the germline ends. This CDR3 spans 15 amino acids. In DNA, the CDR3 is TGTGCCAGCAGCTTAGGGATTGGGGGGAACTATGGCTACACCTTC. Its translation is CASSLGIGGNYGYTF.

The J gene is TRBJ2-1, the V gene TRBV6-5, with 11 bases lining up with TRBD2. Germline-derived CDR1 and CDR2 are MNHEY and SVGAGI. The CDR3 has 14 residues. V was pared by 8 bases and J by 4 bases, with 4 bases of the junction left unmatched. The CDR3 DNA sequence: TGTGCCAGCGGACTAGCGGGCCCATACAATGAGCAGTTCTTC. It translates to CASGLAGPYNEQFF.

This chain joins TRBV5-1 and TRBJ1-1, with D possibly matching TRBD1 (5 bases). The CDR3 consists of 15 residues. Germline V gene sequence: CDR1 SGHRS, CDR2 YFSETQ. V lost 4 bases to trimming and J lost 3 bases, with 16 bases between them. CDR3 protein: CASSGYTGGDTEAFF. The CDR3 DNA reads TGCGCCAGCAGCGGGTACACCGGAGGGGACACTGAAGCTTTCTTT.

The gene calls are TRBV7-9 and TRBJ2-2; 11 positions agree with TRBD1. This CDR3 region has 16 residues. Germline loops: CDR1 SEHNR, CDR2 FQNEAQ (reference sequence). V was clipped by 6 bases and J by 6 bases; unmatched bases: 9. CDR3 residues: CASSPGTGGNPGELFF. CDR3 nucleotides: TGTGCCAGCAGTCCCGGGACAGGGGGTAATCCCGGGGAGCTGTTTTTT.

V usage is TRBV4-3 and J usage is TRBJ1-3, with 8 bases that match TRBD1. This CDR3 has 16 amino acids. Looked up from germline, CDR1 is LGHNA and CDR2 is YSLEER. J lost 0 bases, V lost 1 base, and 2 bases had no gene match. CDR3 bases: TGCGCCAGCAGCCAAGGACAGGGGAGCTCTGGAAACACCATATATTTT. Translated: CASSQGQGSSGNTIYF.

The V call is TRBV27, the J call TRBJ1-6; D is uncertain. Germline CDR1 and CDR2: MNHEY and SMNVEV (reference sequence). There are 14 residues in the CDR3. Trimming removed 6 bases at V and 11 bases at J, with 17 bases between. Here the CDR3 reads CASRVGAVDTPLHF. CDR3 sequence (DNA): TGTGCCAGCAGAGTAGGAGCGGTGGATACACCCCTCCACTTT.

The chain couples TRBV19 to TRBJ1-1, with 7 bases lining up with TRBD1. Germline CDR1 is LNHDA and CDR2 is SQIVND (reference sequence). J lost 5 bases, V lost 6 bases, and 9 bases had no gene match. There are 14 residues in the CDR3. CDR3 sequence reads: CASRRTGAGTEAFF. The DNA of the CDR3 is TGTGCCAGTAGGCGAACAGGGGCGGGAACTGAAGCTTTCTTT.

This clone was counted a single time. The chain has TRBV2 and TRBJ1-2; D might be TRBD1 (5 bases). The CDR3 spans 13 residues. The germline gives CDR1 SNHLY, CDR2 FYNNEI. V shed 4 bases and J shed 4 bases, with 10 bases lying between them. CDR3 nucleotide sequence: TGTGCCAGCAGTGGACAGTCGGTCTATGGCTACACCTTC. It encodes CASSGQSVYGYTF. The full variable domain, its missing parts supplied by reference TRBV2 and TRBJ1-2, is EPEVTQTPSHQVTQMGQEVILRCVPISNHLYFYWYRQILGQKVEFLVSFYNNEISEKSEIFDDQFSVERPDGSNFTLKIRSTKLEDSAMYFCASSGQSVYGYTFGSGTRLTVV.

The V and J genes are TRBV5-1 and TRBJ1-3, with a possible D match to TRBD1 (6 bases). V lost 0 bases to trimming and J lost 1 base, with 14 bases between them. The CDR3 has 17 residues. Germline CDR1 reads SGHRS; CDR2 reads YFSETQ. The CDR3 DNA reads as TGCGCCAGCAGCTTGGCACCTACAGGGTCTTCTGGAAACACCATATATTTT. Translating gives CASSLAPTGSSGNTIYF. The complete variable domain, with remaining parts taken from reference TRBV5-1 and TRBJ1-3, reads KAGVTQTPRYLIKTRGQQVTLSCSPISGHRSVSWYQQTPGQGLQFLFEYFSETQRNKGNFPGRFSGRQFSNSRSEMNVSTLELGDSALYLCASSLAPTGSSGNTIYFGEGSWLTVV.

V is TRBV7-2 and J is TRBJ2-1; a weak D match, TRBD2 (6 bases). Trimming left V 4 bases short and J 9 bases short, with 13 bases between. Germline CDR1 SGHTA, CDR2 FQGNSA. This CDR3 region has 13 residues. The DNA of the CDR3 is TGTGCCAGCAGCTCAAAAGAGGGAGGTGAGCAGTTCTTC. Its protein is CASSSKEGGEQFF.

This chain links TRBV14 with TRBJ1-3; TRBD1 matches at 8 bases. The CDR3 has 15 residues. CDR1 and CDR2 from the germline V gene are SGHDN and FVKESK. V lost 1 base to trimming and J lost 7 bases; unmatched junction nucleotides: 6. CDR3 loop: CASSQGTGRTNTIYF. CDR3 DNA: TGTGCCAGCAGCCAAGGGACAGGGAGGACGAACACCATATATTTT.

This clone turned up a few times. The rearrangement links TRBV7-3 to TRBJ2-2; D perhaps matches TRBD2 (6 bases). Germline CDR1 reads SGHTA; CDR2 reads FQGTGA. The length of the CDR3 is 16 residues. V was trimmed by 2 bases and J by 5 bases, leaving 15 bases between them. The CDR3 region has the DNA TGTGCCAGCAGCTTAGTCGGGGGACGAGAGACCGGGGAGCTGTTTTTT. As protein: CASSLVGGRETGELFF.

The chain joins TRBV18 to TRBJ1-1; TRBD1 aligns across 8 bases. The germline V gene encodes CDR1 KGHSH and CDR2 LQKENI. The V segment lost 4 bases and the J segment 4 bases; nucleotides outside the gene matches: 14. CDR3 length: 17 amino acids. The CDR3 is CASSRGAQAGGGTEAFF. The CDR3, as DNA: TGTGCCAGCTCACGCGGTGCCCAAGCAGGGGGCGGCACTGAAGCTTTCTTT.